What follows are 22 T cell receptor beta chains derived from one specimen sequenced in a study of T cell repertoires in aging, cancer and after chemotherapy. The template was genomic DNA from peripheral blood, not RNA. A mixed TRB-A/B primer pool amplified rearranged TRB by multiplex touch-down PCR. TCRdb analysed the multiplex PCR reads with MiXCR anew, one entry per CDR3 protein. The sample records 2,500 to 3,500 distinct CDR3 sequences, 45% being singletons. The sequenced sample was blood. These receptors originate from a human donor with a solid tumor.

This chain joins TRBV6-6 and TRBJ1-5; 7 bases map to TRBD1. Germline values: CDR1 MNHNY, CDR2 SVGAGI (reference sequence). V was pared by 10 bases and J by 2 bases, with 5 bases of the junction left unmatched. There are 13 residues in the CDR3. As DNA, the CDR3 is TGTGCCACCACAGGGGTCGGCAATCAGCCCCAGCATTTT. This codes for CATTGVGNQPQHF.

V usage is TRBV24-1 and J usage is TRBJ2-5; unclear D gene. This CDR3 is built from 14 residues. Deletions cut 3 bases from V and 1 base from J, with 8 bases between. The V gene's germline CDR1 is KGHDR and CDR2 SFDVKD. The CDR3: CATSDRRVQETQYF. The CDR3 DNA reads TGTGCCACCAGTGATAGGAGAGTCCAAGAGACCCAGTACTTC.

A few counts support this clonotype. The chain employs TRBV5-1 and TRBJ1-1, with D perhaps matching TRBD1 (5 bases). This CDR3 is built from 12 residues. The germline gives CDR1 SGHRS, CDR2 YFSETQ. V was trimmed by 4 bases and J by 3 bases, leaving 7 bases between them. CDR3 in amino acids: CASSARDTEAFF. The CDR3 nucleotides are TGCGCCAGCAGCGCCAGGGACACTGAAGCTTTCTTT.

This clonotype was detected only a few times. This rearrangement joins TRBV12-3 or TRBV12-4 to TRBJ2-3; the D gene is possibly TRBD2 (5 bases). V was clipped by 6 bases and J by 0 bases, with 7 bases between them. CDR3 length: 13 amino acids. For the CDR3, the DNA is TGTGCCAGCAGACGGACTAGCACAGATACGCAGTATTTT. Residues: CASRRTSTDTQYF.

This clonotype was detected a few times. The chain recombines TRBV7-2 with TRBJ2-7; the D gene is possibly TRBD2 (5 bases). The CDR3 length is 15 residues. The V and J ends lost 5 bases and 3 bases respectively, with 17 bases between them. Germline loops: CDR1 SGHTA, CDR2 FQGNSA. The CDR3 spells CASSVGKGEGYEQYF. CDR3 nucleotides: TGTGCCAGCAGCGTGGGGAAGGGTGAGGGCTACGAGCAGTACTTC. The variable domain in full, completed from reference TRBV7-2 and TRBJ2-7, reads GAGVSQSPSNKVTEKGKDVELRCDPISGHTALYWYRQSLGQGLEFLIYFQGNSAPDKSGLPSDRFSAERTGGSVSTLTIQRTQQEDSAVYLCASSVGKGEGYEQYFGPGTRLTVT.

The chain employs TRBV6-5 and TRBJ1-2, with D perhaps matching TRBD1 (5 bases). Germline V lookup: CDR1 MNHEY, CDR2 SVGAGI. The CDR3 loop spans 17 amino acids. Trimming cost V 6 bases and J 5 bases, with 25 bases left between them. Here the CDR3 reads CASSHWGVQEPVYGYTF. The CDR3 coding sequence is TGTGCCAGCAGCCACTGGGGGGTTCAGGAGCCCGTTTATGGCTACACCTTC.

The chain is built from TRBV5-1 and TRBJ1-1, with a weak D call TRBD1 (5 bases). V was cut by 0 bases and J by 3 bases, with 9 bases left in between. The CDR3 contains 14 residues. From germline, CDR1 is SGHRS and CDR2 YFSETQ. The CDR3 spells CASSLVGHHTEAFF. In DNA, the CDR3 is TGCGCCAGCAGCTTGGTTGGACACCACACTGAAGCTTTCTTT.

The rearrangement joins TRBV20-1 to TRBJ1-1; perhaps TRBD1 as D (5 bases). This CDR3 spans 11 amino acids. The germline V gene has CDR1 DFQATT and CDR2 SNEGSKA (reference sequence). CDR3 sequence: CMGRMNTEAFF. The CDR3 DNA reads TGCATGGGACGGATGAACACTGAAGCTTTCTTT.

This chain links TRBV11-2 with TRBJ2-5, with D possibly TRBD2 on 6 matching bases. Trimming left V 5 bases short and J 2 bases short, with 15 bases between. The CDR3 has 15 amino acids. In germline, CDR1 is SGHAT, CDR2 FQNNGV. Here the CDR3 DNA reads TGTGCCAGCAGCCCAGTATTAGCGGTTCAAGAGACCCAGTACTTC. Residues: CASSPVLAVQETQYF. The full variable domain, rest sourced from reference TRBV11-2 and TRBJ2-5, is EAGVAQSPRYKIIEKRQSVAFWCNPISGHATLYWYQQILGQGPKLLIQFQNNGVVDDSQLPKDRFSAERLKGVDSTLKIQPAKLEDSAVYLCASSPVLAVQETQYFGPGTRLLVL.

The V gene is TRBV7-9, the J gene TRBJ2-7; 11 bases agree with TRBD2. The germline V gene encodes CDR1 SEHNR and CDR2 FQNEAQ (reference sequence). The J segment lost 4 bases and the V segment lost 1 base, leaving 9 bases of the junction unmatched. CDR3 length: 17 amino acids. Here the CDR3 DNA reads TGTGCCAGCAGCTTAGTAATTGGGACTAGCGGCATGTACGAGCAGTACTTC. Protein product: CASSLVIGTSGMYEQYF.

This chain uses TRBV7-2 with TRBJ2-3; D not resolved. Germline CDR1 and CDR2: SGHTA and FQGNSA. Trimming took 8 bases from V and 4 from J, leaving 7 bases between them. The CDR3 is 11 residues long. As DNA, the CDR3 is TGTGCCAGCGGATCCGCAGATACGCAGTATTTT. Protein: CASGSADTQYF.

The CDR3 DNA follows: TGTGCCAGCAGTCGGACTAGCGGGAGCGGGAATGAGCAGTTCTTC. Its protein product is CASSRTSGSGNEQFF. The gene calls are TRBV12-3 or TRBV12-4 and TRBJ2-1; TRBD2 agrees at 13 bases. The CDR3 loop spans 15 amino acids. Losses at the gene ends were 5 bases for V and 7 bases for J; bases not matched to a gene: 5.

The sample holds a few counts of this clonotype. The chain uses TRBV5-4 and TRBJ1-4; D gene unclear. The CDR3 extends over 13 amino acids. V lost 2 bases to trimming and J lost 7 bases, with 9 bases between them. Per the germline V gene, CDR1 is SGHNT and CDR2 is YYREEE (reference sequence). CDR3 in amino acids: CASSFSLGEKLFF. DNA for the CDR3: TGTGCCAGCAGCTTCAGCCTAGGTGAAAAACTGTTTTTT.

Only a few counts were recorded for this clonotype. The CDR3 is CASSGTVNTGELFF. The CDR3 DNA follows: TGTGCCAGCTCTGGGACAGTGAACACCGGGGAGCTGTTTTTT. The rearrangement uses TRBV5-4 and TRBJ2-2, with 7 bases matching TRBD1. Germline V gene sequence: CDR1 SGHNT, CDR2 YYREEE (reference sequence). CDR3 length: 14 amino acids. The junction had 4 bases not matched to a gene; V was cut back by 7 bases and J by 1 base.

In its sample, this clonotype was seen a few times. V is TRBV5-4 and J is TRBJ2-7; a possible D gene is TRBD1 (5 bases). Per the germline V gene, CDR1 is SGHNT and CDR2 is YYREEE (reference sequence). The CDR3 runs 13 residues. The V and J ends lost 5 bases and 3 bases respectively, with 12 bases between them. The CDR3 coding sequence is TGTGCCAGCAGGCCGAATGACAGCTACGAGCAGTACTTC. Amino acids: CASRPNDSYEQYF. Complete variable domain (other parts from reference TRBV5-4 and TRBJ2-7): ETGVTQSPTHLIKTRGQQVTLRCSSQSGHNTVSWYQQALGQGPQFIFQYYREEENGRGNFPPRFSGLQFPNYSSELNVNALELDDSALYLCASRPNDSYEQYFGPGTRLTVT.

This clonotype was picked up a small number of times. This chain uses TRBV19 with TRBJ1-2; TRBD1 matches 11 bases. The V gene end was trimmed by 6 bases and the J gene end by 3 bases; junction bases not matched to a gene: 6. From germline, CDR1 is LNHDA and CDR2 SQIVND (reference sequence). The CDR3 sequence is 15 residues long. The CDR3 reads CASRLDRGHHYGYTF. DNA for the CDR3: TGTGCCAGTAGATTGGACAGGGGGCACCACTATGGCTACACCTTC. Filled out from reference TRBV19 and TRBJ1-2, the complete variable domain reads DGGITQSPKYLFRKEGQNVTLSCEQNLNHDAMYWYRQDPGQGLRLIYYSQIVNDFQKGDIAEGYSVSREKKESFPLTVTSAQKNPTAFYLCASRLDRGHHYGYTFGSGTRLTVV.

The V gene is TRBV19, the J gene TRBJ1-6; possibly TRBD1 for D (6 bases). Germline CDR1 LNHDA, CDR2 SQIVND (reference sequence). Deletions cut 4 bases from V and 7 bases from J, with 11 bases between. This CDR3 spans 14 amino acids. The DNA for the CDR3 is TGTGCCAGTAGTACCCCAGGGGCCAATTCACCCCTCCACTTT. Amino acid sequence: CASSTPGANSPLHF. The variable domain in full, with the rest retrieved from reference TRBV19 and TRBJ1-6, is DGGITQSPKYLFRKEGQNVTLSCEQNLNHDAMYWYRQDPGQGLRLIYYSQIVNDFQKGDIAEGYSVSREKKESFPLTVTSAQKNPTAFYLCASSTPGANSPLHFGNGTRLTVT.

The chain combines TRBV10-3 with TRBJ2-1, with D tentatively TRBD1 or TRBD2 (6 bases each). V lost 4 bases to trimming and J lost 6 bases, with 10 bases between them. Germline V gives CDR1 ENHRY, CDR2 SYGVKD. The CDR3 is 13 amino acids. The CDR3 nucleotides are TGTGCCATCAGTGCGGGGGCCCGCAATGAGCAGTTCTTC. Amino acid sequence: CAISAGARNEQFF.

The rearrangement links TRBV19 to TRBJ1-5; D unresolved. Trimming shortened V by 5 bases and J by 0 bases, and 11 bases separated the two germline ends. Germline CDR1 reads LNHDA; CDR2 reads SQIVND (reference sequence). The CDR3 contains 15 residues. In DNA form, the CDR3 reads TGTGCCAGTAGTCCGGTACACTATAGCAATCAGCCCCAGCATTTT. Its translation: CASSPVHYSNQPQHF.

The rearrangement joins TRBV19 to TRBJ2-2, with D unresolved. Trimming removed 2 bases from V and 1 base from J, with 5 bases in between. This CDR3 has 14 residues. Looked up from germline, CDR1 is LNHDA and CDR2 is SQIVND (reference sequence). CDR3 coding DNA: TGTGCCAGTAGTATAACGGGGAACACCGGGGAGCTGTTTTTT. It encodes CASSITGNTGELFF.

The chain couples TRBV6-5 to TRBJ2-1, with D possibly TRBD2 on 6 matching bases. V lost 4 bases and J lost 6, with 10 bases in between. Germline assignment: CDR1 MNHEY and CDR2 SVGAGI. CDR3 length: 13 amino acids. The CDR3 DNA reads as TGTGCCAGCAGTTTCGTGGGAGGCAATGAGCAGTTCTTC. Amino acid sequence: CASSFVGGNEQFF.

The V call is TRBV5-4, the J call TRBJ2-7, with 8 bases lining up with TRBD2. Germline CDR1 is SGHNT and CDR2 is YYREEE (reference sequence). This CDR3 spans 14 amino acids. J gave up 6 bases and V 0 bases, and 5 bases lay outside the gene matches. For the CDR3, the DNA is TGTGCCAGCAGCTTGGTTTACGGGGGGGGCGAGCAGTACTTC. This gives the protein CASSLVYGGGEQYF.